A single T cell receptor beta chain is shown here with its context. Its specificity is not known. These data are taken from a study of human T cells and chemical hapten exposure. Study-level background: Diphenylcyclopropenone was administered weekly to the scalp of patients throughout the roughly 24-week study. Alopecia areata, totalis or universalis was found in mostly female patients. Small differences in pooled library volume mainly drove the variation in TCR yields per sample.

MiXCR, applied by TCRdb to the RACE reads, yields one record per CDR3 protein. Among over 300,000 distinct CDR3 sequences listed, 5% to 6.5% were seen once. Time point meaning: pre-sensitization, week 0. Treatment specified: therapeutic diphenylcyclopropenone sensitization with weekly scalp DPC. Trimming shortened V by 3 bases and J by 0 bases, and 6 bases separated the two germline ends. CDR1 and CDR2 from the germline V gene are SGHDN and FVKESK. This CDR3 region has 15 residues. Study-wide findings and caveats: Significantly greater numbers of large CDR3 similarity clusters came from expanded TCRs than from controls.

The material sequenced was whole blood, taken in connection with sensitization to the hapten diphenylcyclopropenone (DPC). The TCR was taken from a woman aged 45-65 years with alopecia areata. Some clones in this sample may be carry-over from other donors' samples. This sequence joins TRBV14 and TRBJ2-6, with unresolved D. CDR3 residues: CASSQGLSGANVLTF. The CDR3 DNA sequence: TGTGCCAGCAGCCAGGGTCTCTCTGGGGCCAACGTCCTGACTTTC. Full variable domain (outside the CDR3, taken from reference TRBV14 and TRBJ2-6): EAGVTQFPSHSVIEKGQTVTLRCDPISGHDNLYWYRRVMGKEIKFLLHFVKESKQDESGMPNNRFLAERTGGTYSTLKVQPAELEDSGVYFCASSQGLSGANVLTFGAGSRLTVL.